These 16 T cell receptor beta chains share one sample of origin, sequenced in a study of a mutant IDH1 vaccine in newly diagnosed glioma. Time point reported: week 5, during vaccination. Doses comprised 300 ug of mutant IDH1 20-mer peptide each, plus topical imiquimod. Sequencing used immunoSEQ multiplex PCR; TCRdb keeps in-frame clones, though not all of them. The sample comprises around 56,000 clones, less than 85% of which are singletons, and 3.1% rests with the top ten. Their target antigens are unknown. The sequencing here drew on PBMCs, taken from a glioma patient whose treatment included an IDH1 peptide vaccine. The receptors were sampled from a young woman with glioma. Some clones in this sample may be carry-over from other donors' samples.

The chain recombines TRBV4-1 with TRBJ2-7, with D perhaps TRBD1 (6 bases). The CDR3 is 14 residues long. Germline CDR1 MGHRA, CDR2 YSYEKL. The germline V and J ends were trimmed by 0 bases and 5 bases, with 11 bases remaining between them. The CDR3, as DNA: TGCGCCAGCAGCCAAGAAGGGGGAAGGAACGAGCAGTACTTC. Amino acid sequence: CASSQEGGRNEQYF.

The chain uses TRBV6-5 and TRBJ1-6, with D unclear. The V end was cut by 4 bases, the J end by 7 bases, with 2 bases between. Germline V gene data show CDR1 as MNHEY and CDR2 as SVGAGI. The CDR3 runs 11 residues. The CDR3, as DNA: TGTGCCAGCAGTTCGAATTCACCCCTCCACTTT. Its protein product is CASSSNSPLHF.

By sample share, this clone is large (0.1 to 1%). V gene TRBV14 combines with J gene TRBJ2-2; 13 nucleotides line up with TRBD2. The CDR3 totals 18 residues. V was clipped by 0 bases and J by 5 bases; unmatched bases: 6. CDR1 is SGHDN, CDR2 FVKESK, per germline. CDR3 coding DNA: TGTGCCAGCAGCCAAGAACAGCGGACTAGCGGGGGAACCGGGGAGCTGTTTTTT. This translates into CASSQEQRTSGGTGELFF.

The CDR3 nucleotides are TGTGCCTGGAGTGCGAGGGCGGGCTCTGGAAACACCATATATTTT. It yields the protein CAWSARAGSGNTIYF. The chain has TRBV30 and TRBJ1-3; D gene unclear. V lost 1 base, J lost 0 bases, and 10 bases lay in between. CDR1 is GTSNPN and CDR2 is SVGIG in the germline V gene (reference sequence). This CDR3 has 15 amino acids.

V gene TRBV2 combines with J gene TRBJ2-1; 7 bases are a match to TRBD1. Germline V gene lookup returns CDR1 SNHLY and CDR2 FYNNEI. V gave up 9 bases and J gave up 4 bases; unmatched junction bases: 6. CDR3 length equals 13 residues. The CDR3: CARGDRPYNEQFF. CDR3 nucleotide sequence: TGTGCCAGGGGGGACAGACCTTACAATGAGCAGTTCTTC.

The CDR3 coding sequence is TGTGCCACCAGCAGACCAGGACAGGGGGCGGTCTACGAGCAGTACTTC. Amino acid sequence: CATSRPGQGAVYEQYF. This chain joins TRBV15 and TRBJ2-7; 11 bases align to TRBD1. V shed 2 bases, J shed 3 bases, and the junction held 6 bases outside the gene matches. CDR1 LNHNV and CDR2 YYDKDF come from the germline V gene (reference sequence). CDR3 length: 16 amino acids.

In its sample, this clone was seen a few times. The chain recombines TRBV29-1 with TRBJ1-1; D is unresolved. CDR1 SQVTM and CDR2 ANQGSEA come from the germline V gene. The CDR3 spans 14 residues. Trimming left V 6 bases short and J 7 bases short, with 21 bases between. As DNA, the CDR3 is TGCAGCGTCAGTGTGGTCGCCGGACGATTTGAAGCTTTCTTT. It is translated as CSVSVVAGRFEAFF.

This chain uses TRBV5-1 with TRBJ1-2; a possible D gene is TRBD1 (5 bases). The CDR3 loop spans 13 amino acids. Germline V CDR1 and CDR2: SGHRS, YFSETQ. V lost 4 bases and J 4 bases, leaving 11 bases between the germline ends. CDR3 in amino acids: CASSQDSRYGYTF. CDR3 nucleotides: TGCGCCAGCAGCCAAGACAGTCGCTATGGCTACACCTTC.

J is TRBJ1-3 and V is TRBV5-3, with 9 bases aligning to TRBD1. TRBV5-3 is an ORF; its function is uncertain. The CDR3 sequence is 18 residues long. Unmatched junction bases numbered 13, after V lost 1 base and J lost 5 bases. The DNA of the CDR3 is TGTGCCAGAAGCTTGAGTTTGGGGACAGGGCTGCCTAGAAACACCATATATTTT. Amino acids: CARSLSLGTGLPRNTIYF.

The chain links TRBV4-1 to TRBJ1-5; TRBD1 matches at 7 bases. The CDR3 is 20 amino acids. J lost 0 bases, V lost 4 bases, and 18 bases had no gene match. Germline CDR1 MGHRA, CDR2 YSYEKL. The CDR3 loop reads CASSLRGDSWRIYSNQPQHF. CDR3 coding DNA: TGCGCCAGCAGCCTCAGGGGGGACAGTTGGCGAATATATAGCAATCAGCCCCAGCATTTT.

This chain connects TRBV29-1 to TRBJ1-2; D call uncertain. Germline V CDR1 and CDR2: SQVTM, ANQGSEA. V lost 5 bases and J 1 base, leaving 11 bases between the germline ends. This CDR3 has 13 residues. CDR3 DNA sequence: TGCAGCGTTAGTGGGCAGCGTAACTATGGCTACACCTTC. It is translated as CSVSGQRNYGYTF. Full variable domain (rest looked up from reference TRBV29-1 and TRBJ1-2): SAVISQKPSRDICQRGTSLTIQCQVDSQVTMMFWYRQQPGQSLTLIATANQGSEATYESGFVIDKFPISRPNLTFSTLTVSNMSPEDSSIYLCSVSGQRNYGYTFGSGTRLTVV.

The rearrangement uses TRBV12-5 and TRBJ2-7; TRBD2 agrees at 8 bases. The CDR3 extends over 14 amino acids. In germline, CDR1 is LGHNT, CDR2 FRNRAP. V lost 9 bases to trimming and J lost 6 bases; unmatched junction nucleotides: 13. The CDR3 loop reads CASGLGGAGLEQYF. The CDR3 coding sequence is TGTGCTAGCGGACTCGGGGGGGCAGGGCTCGAGCAGTACTTC.

J is TRBJ1-2 and V is TRBV19; no definite D call. The CDR3 is 14 residues long. From germline, CDR1 is LNHDA and CDR2 SQIVND (reference sequence). V lost 5 bases to trimming and J lost 6 bases, with 16 bases between them. CDR3 DNA: TGTGCCAGTAGTTCCGAGGAAAGGAGCAATGGCTACACCTTC. This gives the protein CASSSEERSNGYTF.

The sample holds one count of this clone. V usage is TRBV5-1 and J usage is TRBJ2-5, with D possibly being TRBD2 (5 bases). From germline, CDR1 is SGHRS and CDR2 YFSETQ. The CDR3 has 13 residues. Trimming shortened V by 4 bases and J by 11 bases, and 18 bases separated the two germline ends. The CDR3 protein is CASSLSGKWEQYF. In DNA, the CDR3 is TGCGCCAGCAGCCTGAGTGGCAAATGGGAGCAGTACTTC.

The chain recombines TRBV5-4 with TRBJ1-1; possible D gene TRBD1, 6 bases. CDR1 is SGHNT, CDR2 YYREEE, per germline (reference sequence). The CDR3 has 17 residues. Trimming shortened V by 3 bases and J by 0 bases, and 18 bases separated the two germline ends. In nucleotides, the CDR3 is TGTGCCAGCAGCTCCGGGGGGGCTTCGGGCCTGAACACTGAAGCTTTCTTT. As protein: CASSSGGASGLNTEAFF. Drawing the rest from reference TRBV5-4 and TRBJ1-1, the complete variable domain is ETGVTQSPTHLIKTRGQQVTLRCSSQSGHNTVSWYQQALGQGPQFIFQYYREEENGRGNFPPRFSGLQFPNYSSELNVNALELDDSALYLCASSSGGASGLNTEAFFGQGTRLTVV.

Of note for this clone: The germline gene is not matched at one end of the junction; a read error may be the cause. The chain combines TRBV15 with TRBJ2-7, with 9 positions matching TRBD1. The CDR3 consists of 14 residues. Germline assignment: CDR1 LNHNV and CDR2 YYDKDF (reference sequence). The CDR3 loop reads CATRRDRGAYEQYF. In DNA form, the CDR3 reads TGTGCCACCAGGAGAGACAGGGGGGCCTACGAGCAGTACTTC. The complete variable domain, with remaining parts taken from reference TRBV15 and TRBJ2-7, reads DAMVIQNPRYQVTQFGKPVTLSCSQTLNHNVMYWYQQKSSQAPKLLFHYYDKDFNNEADTPDNFQSRRPNTSFCFLDIRSPGLGDTAMYLCATRRDRGAYEQYFGPGTRLTVT.